The following is a TCR beta chain sequence with its context. The target antigen is unknown. The data were taken from a study of shared clonotypes between healthy human individuals. About the research overall: The cohort had two women and a few men, ages 18 to 49. Study-level points and caveats: The represented genetic and exposure-history diversity was limited by the small number of donors.

Clones were sequenced by immunoSEQ multiplex PCR, and TCRdb holds only the in-frame ones, with some missing. Seen here are over a million clones, over 95% observed once, and the top ten hold about 1.2%. The sequenced sample was naive CD4+ T cells sorted from blood. Subset of the sample: CD45RA+ positively selected. This sequence was found in a man younger than 45 in good health.

The CDR3 loop reads CASSSYGPTTDTQYF. The CDR3 DNA is TGTGCCAGCAGCTCCTATGGGCCTACCACAGATACGCAGTATTTT. The rearrangement uses TRBV7-9 and TRBJ2-3; D is undetermined. CDR1 is SEHNR and CDR2 is FQNEAQ in the germline V gene (reference sequence). The CDR3 spans 15 residues. With 4 bases removed from V and 2 bases from J, the gap between germline ends came to 13 bases.